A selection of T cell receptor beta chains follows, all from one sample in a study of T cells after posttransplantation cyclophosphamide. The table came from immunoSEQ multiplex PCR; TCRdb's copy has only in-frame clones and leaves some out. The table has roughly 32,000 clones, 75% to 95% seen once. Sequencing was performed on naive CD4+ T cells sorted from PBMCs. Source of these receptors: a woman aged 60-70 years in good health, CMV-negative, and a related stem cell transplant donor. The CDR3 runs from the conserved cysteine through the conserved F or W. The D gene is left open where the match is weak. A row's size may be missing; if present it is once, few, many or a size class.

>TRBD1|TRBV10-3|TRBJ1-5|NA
TGTGCCATCAGTGAAACAGGGGGCGGCAATCAGCCCCAGCATTTT
CAISETGGGNQPQHF
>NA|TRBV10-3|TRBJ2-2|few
TGTGCCATCTCCCAAGGGGTCCCCGGGGAGCTGTTTTTT
CAISQGVPGELFF
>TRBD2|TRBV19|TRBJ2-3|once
TGTGCCAGTAGTATAAGCGGAAGCGGGGGGGCCAGAGATACGCAGTATTTT
CASSISGSGGARDTQYF
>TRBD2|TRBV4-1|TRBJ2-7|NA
TGCGCCAGCAGCCAAGAAGGACTAGCATCGTACGAGCAGTACTTC
CASSQEGLASYEQYF
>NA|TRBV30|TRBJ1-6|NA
TGTGCCTGGAGACAGGATCTTACCTATAATTCACCCCTCCACTTT
CAWRQDLTYNSPLHF
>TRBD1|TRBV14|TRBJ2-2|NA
TGTGCCAGCAGCCGGGACAGGAGGAACACCGGGGAGCTGTTTTTT
CASSRDRRNTGELFF
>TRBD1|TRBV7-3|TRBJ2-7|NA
TGTGCCAGCGGCTTCGACAGGGGTAGCTACGAGCAGTACTTC
CASGFDRGSYEQYF
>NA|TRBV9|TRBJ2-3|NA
TGTGCCAGCAGCGTAGATGGAGTCAGGGGCCACACAGATACGCAGTATTTT
CASSVDGVRGHTDTQYF
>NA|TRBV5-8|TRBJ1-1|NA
TGTGCCAGCAGCTTGGGCAGGAACACTGAAGCTTTCTTT
CASSLGRNTEAFF
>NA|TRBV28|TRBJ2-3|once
TGTGCCAGCAGTTTGCAGGGTGCAGATACGCAGTATTTT
CASSLQGADTQYF
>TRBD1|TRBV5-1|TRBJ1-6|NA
TGCGCCAGCAGTTCGGGGGACAGGGGAGATTCACCCCTCCACTTT
CASSSGDRGDSPLHF
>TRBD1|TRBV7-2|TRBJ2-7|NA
TGTGCCAGCAGCTTAAGGGACAGGGGGAAGTACTTC
CASSLRDRGKYF
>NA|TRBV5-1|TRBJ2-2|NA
TGCGCCAGCAGCCAGGAGGGGAGCCGGGAGCTGTTTTTT
CASSQEGSRELFF
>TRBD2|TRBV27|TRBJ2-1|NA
TGTGCCAGCAGTTCAGGCGGGGGCTCCTACAATGAGCAGTTCTTC
CASSSGGGSYNEQFF
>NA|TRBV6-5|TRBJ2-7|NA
TGTGCCACCACGGTGAGGCAAAAGGAGTACTTC
CATTVRQKEYF
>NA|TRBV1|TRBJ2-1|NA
TGCACCAGCGGATCCTTGGCCGGGACTACGTGCAATGAGCAGTTCTTC
CTSGSLAGTTCNEQFF
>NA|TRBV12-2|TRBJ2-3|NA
TGTGCAAGTCGCTTAGAGGTAGGTCAGGACTACAGCACAGATACGCAGTATTTT
CASRLEVGQDYSTDTQYF
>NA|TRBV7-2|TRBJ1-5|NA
TGTGCCAGCAGCTTACGGGGGGGCAATCAGCCCCAGCATTTT
CASSLRGGNQPQHF
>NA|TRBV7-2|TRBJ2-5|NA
TGTGCCAGCAGCTTATGGGCATTGGCTCGTCTGTACTTC
CASSLWALARLYF
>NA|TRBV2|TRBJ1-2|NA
TGTGCCAGCAGTCAACAGGTCGGCTACACCTTC
CASSQQVGYTF
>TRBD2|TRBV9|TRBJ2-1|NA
TGTGCCAGCAGCGTAGCTCCCAGCGGGGGGGCACATGAGCAGTTCTTC
CASSVAPSGGAHEQFF
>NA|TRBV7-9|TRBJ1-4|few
TGTGCCAGCAGCTTCCCATCCGGGGGAGCAACTAATGAAAAACTGTTTTTT
CASSFPSGGATNEKLFF
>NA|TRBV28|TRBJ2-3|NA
TGTGCCAGCAGTTTAAGGATAGCGGATCCTGCTAGCACAGATACGCAGTATTTT
CASSLRIADPASTDTQYF
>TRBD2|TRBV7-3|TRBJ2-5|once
TGTGCCAGCAGCTTGAGCGGGAGCGGGCAAGAGACCCAGTACTTC
CASSLSGSGQETQYF
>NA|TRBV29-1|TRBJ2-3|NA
TGCAGCGTTGAATATCGGTTATTTGCAGATACGCAGTATTTT
CSVEYRLFADTQYF
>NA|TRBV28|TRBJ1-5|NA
TGTGCCAGCAGCCAACCTGAGGTGGGTCAGCCCCAGCATTTT
CASSQPEVGQPQHF
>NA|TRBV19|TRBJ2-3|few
TGTGCCAGTAGGCAACAGGGAGGCACAGATACGCAGTATTTT
CASRQQGGTDTQYF
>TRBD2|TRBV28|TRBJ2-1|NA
TGTGCCAGCAAGTCAGCTAGCGGGGCCCCGGGGGAGCAGTTCTTC
CASKSASGAPGEQFF
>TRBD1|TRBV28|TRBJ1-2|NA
TGTGCCAGCAGTTTGGGACAGGGGACCTATGGCTACACCTTC
CASSLGQGTYGYTF
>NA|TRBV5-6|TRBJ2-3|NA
TGTGCCAGCAGCTTAAGACAGGTCGATACGCAGTATTTT
CASSLRQVDTQYF
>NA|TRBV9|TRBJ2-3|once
TGTGCCAGCAGCGTAGTGGCGGAAAGCACAGATACGCAGTATTTT
CASSVVAESTDTQYF
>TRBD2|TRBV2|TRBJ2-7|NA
TGTGCCAGCAAAATGGCTAGCGGGGGCCTCTACGAGCAGTACTTC
CASKMASGGLYEQYF
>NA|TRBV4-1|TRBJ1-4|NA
TGCGCCAGCAGCCAAGACGCAGACAGAACCACAACTAATGAAAAACTGTTTTTT
CASSQDADRTTTNEKLFF
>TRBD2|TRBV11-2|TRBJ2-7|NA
TGTGCCAGCAGCTTAATTAGACTAGCGGGAAGATCCTACGAGCAGTACTTC
CASSLIRLAGRSYEQYF
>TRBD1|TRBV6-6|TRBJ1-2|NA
TGTGCCAGCAGTTCCTCGACAGGGAGCTATGGCTACACCTTC
CASSSSTGSYGYTF
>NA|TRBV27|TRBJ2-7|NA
TGTGCCAGTAGGGTGGGGGCGTTCCCCTTCACGACAGAGTACTTC
CASRVGAFPFTTEYF
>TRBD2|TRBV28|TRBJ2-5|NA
TGTGCCAGCAGTCAAAACCGCGCAGGGGAGCGGGGGTTCAAGACCCAGTACTTC
CASSQNRAGERGFKTQYF
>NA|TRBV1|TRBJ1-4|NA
TGCACCAGCAGCCAATCCGACAGCCTCGCAACTAATGAAAAACTGTTTTTT
CTSSQSDSLATNEKLFF
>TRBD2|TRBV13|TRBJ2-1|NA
TGTGCCAGCAGCTTAGCCCCGGGGACTAAAGAGCAGTTCTTC
CASSLAPGTKEQFF
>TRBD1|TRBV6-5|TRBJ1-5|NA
TGTGCCAGCAGCCAAGGACAGGGGAGGCAGCCCCAGCATTTT
CASSQGQGRQPQHF
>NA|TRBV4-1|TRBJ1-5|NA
TGCGCCAGCAGCCAAGAGACTTATAGCAATCAGCCCCAGCATTTT
CASSQETYSNQPQHF
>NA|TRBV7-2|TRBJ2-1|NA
TGTGCCAGCAGCTTAGTCCTATACAATGAGCAGTTCTTC
CASSLVLYNEQFF
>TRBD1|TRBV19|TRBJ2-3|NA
TGTGCCAGTAGTAAGGACAGGGCGGGCACAGATACGCAGTATTTT
CASSKDRAGTDTQYF
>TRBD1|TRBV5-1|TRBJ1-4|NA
TGCGCCAGCAGAAGGACAGGGAGTGCAACTAATGAAAAACTGTTTTTT
CASRRTGSATNEKLFF
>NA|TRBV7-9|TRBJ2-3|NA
TGTGCCAGCAGCTCCGGGGGGCTGGGCACAGATACGCAGTATTTT
CASSSGGLGTDTQYF
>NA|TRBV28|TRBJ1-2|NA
TGTGCCAGCAGACCCGGGGGGGGATCCTATGGCTACACCTTC
CASRPGGGSYGYTF
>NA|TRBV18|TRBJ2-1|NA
TGTGCCAGCTCGTCCGGATCCGGGTCGGAGAATGAGCAGTTCTTC
CASSSGSGSENEQFF
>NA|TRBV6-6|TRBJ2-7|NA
TGTGCCACCACCACGTCTCCAACAGTGCCCTACGAGCAGTACTTC
CATTTSPTVPYEQYF
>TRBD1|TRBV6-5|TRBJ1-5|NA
TGTGCCAGCAGTACAGGGGGGCCTCAGCCCCAGCATTTT
CASSTGGPQPQHF
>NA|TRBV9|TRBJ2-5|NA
TGTGCCAGCAGCCCCCGTGCAGGGCAAGAGACCCAGTACTTC
CASSPRAGQETQYF
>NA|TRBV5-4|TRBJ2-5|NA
TGTGCCAGCAGCTTCACTAGTGAGGAGACCCAGTACTTC
CASSFTSEETQYF
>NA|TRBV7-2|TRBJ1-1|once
TGTGCCAGCAGCTTAGGCAGGAACACTGAAGCTTTCTTT
CASSLGRNTEAFF
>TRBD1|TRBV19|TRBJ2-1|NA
TGTGCCAGCACTTCAGGGGGCAGTGAGCAGTTCTTC
CASTSGGSEQFF
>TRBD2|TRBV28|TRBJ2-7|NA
TGTGCCAGTCGCGGAGCGGGGACGGGTTCCTACGAGCAGTACTTC
CASRGAGTGSYEQYF
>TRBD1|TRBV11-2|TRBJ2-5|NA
TGTGCCAGCAGCTTAGACGTCAGGGGGCGAGAAGAGACCCAGTACTTC
CASSLDVRGREETQYF